This paragraph covers one T cell receptor (beta chain) sequence. Its cognate antigen is unknown. Recipients boosted at about 4 weeks or about 12 weeks are pooled. The data were produced by immunoSEQ multiplex PCR, yet TCRdb's version contains in-frame clones alone and is incomplete. The data contain about 84,000 clones, around 84% of them singletons. This sample was taken from a study of T cell responses to AZD1222 COVID-19 vaccine. Notes on the study in general: Close to half of spike-specific TCRs reportedly recognize unmutated variant regions. Spike-specific TCR breadth and depth both grew after two AZD1222 doses. Dominant at 160-218 and 743-854, vaccine-associated CD4 TCRs also spanned spike.

Losses at the gene ends were 5 bases for V and 2 bases for J; bases not matched to a gene: 12. Germline assignment: CDR1 SGHKS and CDR2 YYEKEE (reference sequence). This CDR3 spans 16 amino acids. The genes are TRBV5-5 and TRBJ2-7, with TRBD2 matching 8 bases. The source of this sequence is an adult who received the AZD1222 COVID-19 vaccine. Sequencing used peripheral blood, obtained 28 days after the second AZD1222 dose. In DNA form, the CDR3 reads TGTGCCAGCAGTTTGCCGGGAGGGAGGCCCGCCTACGAGCAGTACTTC. This codes for CASSLPGGRPAYEQYF.